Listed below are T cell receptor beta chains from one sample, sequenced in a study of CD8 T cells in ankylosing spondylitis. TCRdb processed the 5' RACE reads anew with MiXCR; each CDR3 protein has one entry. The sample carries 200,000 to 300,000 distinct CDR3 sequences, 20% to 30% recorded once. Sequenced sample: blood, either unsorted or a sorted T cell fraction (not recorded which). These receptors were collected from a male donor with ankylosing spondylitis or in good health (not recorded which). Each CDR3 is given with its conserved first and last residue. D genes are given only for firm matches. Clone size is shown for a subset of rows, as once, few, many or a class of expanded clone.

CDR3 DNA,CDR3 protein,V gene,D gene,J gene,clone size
TGTGCCACCAGTGATGGACAGGGGGCAGCGCAGTACTTC,CATSDGQGAAQYF,TRBV24-1,TRBD1,TRBJ2-7,-
TGTGCCAGCAGCCCACAGACAGGGCCGAATGAAAAACTGTTTTTT,CASSPQTGPNEKLFF,TRBV4-2,TRBD1,TRBJ1-4,few
TGCGCCAGCAGCCAAGATCTAGCGGGGAGTACAGATACGCAGTATTTT,CASSQDLAGSTDTQYF,TRBV4-1,TRBD2,TRBJ2-3,-
TGTGCCAGCACCGAACTGGGTGGAAACACCATATATTTT,CASTELGGNTIYF,TRBV6-1,-,TRBJ1-3,many
TGTGCCAGCAGCCTACGGACGGGGAGGCAGTATTTT,CASSLRTGRQYF,TRBV11-3,-,TRBJ2-3,-
TGTGCCTGTGCCGAACCGGGACCCCTCCTTGAGACCCAGTACTTC,CACAEPGPLLETQYF,TRBV10-3,-,TRBJ2-5,many
TGCGCCAGCAGCTTGGCTACTAGCGGGAGCGGTACGCAGTATTTT,CASSLATSGSGTQYF,TRBV5-1,TRBD2,TRBJ2-3,-
TGTGCCATCAGTGCGAGCGGGACAGGGGATTTTAATGAGCAGTTCTTC,CAISASGTGDFNEQFF,TRBV10-3,TRBD1,TRBJ2-1,few
TGCGCCAGCAGCCAGCGGGGTTCGACCCAGTACTTC,CASSQRGSTQYF,TRBV10-2,TRBD2,TRBJ2-5,-
TGTGCCAGTAGTCCCAGACTAGCGGGGGGCCTCCCCTACAATGAGCAGTTCTTC,CASSPRLAGGLPYNEQFF,TRBV19,TRBD2,TRBJ2-1,-
TGCAGTGCTAGAGATCTAGCGGGGGGAACCTACGAGCAGTACTTC,CSARDLAGGTYEQYF,TRBV20-1,TRBD2,TRBJ2-7,many
TGCAGTGCTATAAGACAGGGGCTGGGCAACAATGAGCAGTTCTTC,CSAIRQGLGNNEQFF,TRBV20-1,TRBD1,TRBJ2-1,-
TGTGCCAGCAGCCCCCGTGGACTAGTAGAAGAGACCCAGTACTTC,CASSPRGLVEETQYF,TRBV11-2,TRBD2,TRBJ2-5,-
TGCAGTGCTAGCGGGACAGCGGACTTATTAGAGAGCTCCTACAATGAGCAGTTCTTC,CSASGTADLLESSYNEQFF,TRBV20-1,TRBD1,TRBJ2-1,few
TGCAGTGCTATAGGTCGATGGGGGCTAGCGGGGGGTGGCGAGCAGTACTTC,CSAIGRWGLAGGGEQYF,TRBV20-1,TRBD2,TRBJ2-7,-
TGTGCCAGCAGGCGAACAGTGAACACCGGGGAGCTGTTTTTT,CASRRTVNTGELFF,TRBV7-2,-,TRBJ2-2,-
TGTGCCAGCAGCACCGGGACAGGGGACTACACTGAAGCTTTCTTT,CASSTGTGDYTEAFF,TRBV7-2,TRBD1,TRBJ1-1,many
TGTGCCAGCAGTTGGCTTACAGGGGAAAAACTGTTTTTT,CASSWLTGEKLFF,TRBV6-6,-,TRBJ1-4,many
TGTGCCAGCAGCCCGGAGGGAGGGGGCTATGGCTACACCTTC,CASSPEGGGYGYTF,TRBV7-2,-,TRBJ1-2,few
TGCAGCGTTCGGGGTGTAGGCGAGACCCAGTACTTC,CSVRGVGETQYF,TRBV29-1,-,TRBJ2-5,-
TGTGCCATCAGTTCTACAGGGGACACCGGGGAGCTGTTTTTT,CAISSTGDTGELFF,TRBV10-3,TRBD1,TRBJ2-2,once
TGTGCCAGCAGCTTAGTTAGGCAGGGGGCTGACGCTTTCTTT,CASSLVRQGADAFF,TRBV7-8,TRBD1,TRBJ1-1,many
TGTGCCACCAGCAGAGATACGGATACGCAGTATTTT,CATSRDTDTQYF,TRBV15,-,TRBJ2-3,many
TGCAGTGCTAGAGATATGGCGGAGAGGGACAGGCTTAATAGCAATCAGCCCCAGCATTTT,CSARDMAERDRLNSNQPQHF,TRBV20-1,TRBD1,TRBJ1-5,-
TGTGCCAGCAGTTTAGGGTGGCCCCCCTACGAGCAGTACTTC,CASSLGWPPYEQYF,TRBV12-3/TRBV12-4,-,TRBJ2-7,-
TGTGCCAGCAGTACTCGCAGGCAGAGCGAGCAGTACTTC,CASSTRRQSEQYF,TRBV12-3/TRBV12-4,-,TRBJ2-7,-
TGTGCCAGCAGTACCATACAGGCCCACTATGGCTACACCTTC,CASSTIQAHYGYTF,TRBV28,-,TRBJ1-2,-
TGCGCCAGCAGCCAAGAGACAGGGGTATACAATGAGCAGTTCTTC,CASSQETGVYNEQFF,TRBV4-1,TRBD1,TRBJ2-1,many
TGTGCCAGCAGCCCATCCGGGACAGGGAACGTTGAAGCTTTCTTT,CASSPSGTGNVEAFF,TRBV12-3/TRBV12-4,TRBD1,TRBJ1-1,few
TGCGCCAGCATGGCGGGACAGGGCTCCTACGAGCAGTACTTC,CASMAGQGSYEQYF,TRBV10-1,TRBD1,TRBJ2-7,-
TGCGCCAGCAGCCAAGTCTCGGGGAACACCGGGGAGCTGTTTTTT,CASSQVSGNTGELFF,TRBV4-1,-,TRBJ2-2,many
TGTGCCATCAGACTGGGGACAGGGGACGGGAGTACGCAGTATTTT,CAIRLGTGDGSTQYF,TRBV10-3,TRBD1,TRBJ2-3,few